This TCR beta chain was documented in a study of cytomegalovirus exposure and HLA in healthy donors. Whole-study findings and limits: The study flagged around 160 TCR beta chains as cytomegalovirus-associated. Later genetic work tied a missense DCLRE1C variant to beta-chain V and J trimming. What was likely a sequencing artifact was a cluster of highly shared sequence variants.

The CDR3 loop spans 12 amino acids. Per the germline V gene, CDR1 is MNHNS and CDR2 is SASEGT. Trimming took off 5 bases at V and 4 bases at J, with 8 bases between the two ends. Both 60 Vbeta primers and 13 Jbeta primers went into the PCR. Here immunoSEQ multiplex PCR was the method, and the copy in TCRdb shows in-frame clones only, minus some. This sample has 85,000 to 130,000 clones, with 80% to 90% found just once. About this clone: As yet, its antigen is unknown.

The sequencing sample was made of PBMCs. The rearrangement joins TRBV6-1 to TRBJ1-2, with no clear D. This TCR came from a middle-aged man in good health and CMV-seronegative. This CDR3 is CASSPNSYGYTF. In DNA form, the CDR3 reads TGTGCCAGCAGTCCGAACAGCTATGGCTACACCTTC.